The clone carrying this TCR beta chain was counted at least ten times. Authors of the study amplified TCR beta CDR3 regions from RNA transcripts. Initially, a first-round RT-PCR of the TCR CDR3 employed the HTBI primer set. In TCRdb, the multiplex PCR reads were re-called with MiXCR into one record per CDR3 protein. This table holds about 59,000 distinct CDR3 sequences, approximately 53% found once. V shed 2 bases, J shed 5 bases, and the junction held 12 bases outside the gene matches. The germline V gene encodes CDR1 SGHVS and CDR2 FNYEAQ. The CDR3 spans 16 residues. This sample was taken from a study of T cells in Graves' hyperthyroidism and ophthalmopathy. Ophthalmopathy patients had moderate-to-severe active disease, CAS ≥3, NOSPECS ≥4, and disease duration under 3 months.

The TCR comes from a woman in her fifties or sixties with Graves' ophthalmopathy. The chain recombines TRBV7-6 with TRBJ2-7; TRBD2 matches 7 bases. Sample: blood. This chain's CDR3 is CASSLSVGGSLDEQYF. The CDR3 DNA follows: TGTGCCAGCAGCTTATCTGTAGGCGGGAGCCTCGACGAGCAGTACTTC.